This is a list of T cell receptor beta chains from one sample in a study of vaccination and CD4 T cells after COVID-19. TCRdb reanalysed the PCR reads using MiXCR and keeps one entry per CDR3 protein. This sample has about 26,000 distinct CDR3 sequences, with 40% to 45% found just once. No antigens are known for them. Material for sequencing was CD4+ T cells from blood, cultured in vitro. These receptors came from a human donor who had recovered from COVID-19. Each CDR3 is given with its conserved first and last residue. D genes are given only for firm matches. Clone size, where shown, is once, few, many, or a class for clones that have expanded.

size: few; D: TRBD2; J: TRBJ2-2; V: TRBV7-6; CDR3: CASSLGLAGGTNTGELFF; DNA: TGTGCCAGCAGCTTAGGGCTAGCGGGGGGGACGAACACCGGGGAGCTGTTTTTT
size: few; D: NA; J: TRBJ2-1; V: TRBV6-2/TRBV6-3; CDR3: CASSYSDYRSYNEQFF; DNA: TGTGCCAGCAGTTACTCGGACTACCGCTCCTACAATGAGCAGTTCTTC
size: few; D: TRBD2; J: TRBJ2-1; V: TRBV6-1; CDR3: CASIKGASREVINEQFF; DNA: TGTGCCAGCATCAAGGGAGCGTCGCGGGAGGTTATAAATGAGCAGTTCTTC
size: few; D: TRBD1; J: TRBJ1-5; V: TRBV27; CDR3: CASRVGPSLRDRGHQPQHF; DNA: TGTGCCAGCAGAGTCGGGCCTTCGCTCCGGGACAGGGGACATCAGCCCCAGCATTTT
size: NA; D: NA; J: TRBJ2-7; V: TRBV5-1; CDR3: CASRSGFAYEQYF; DNA: TGCGCCAGCAGAAGCGGGTTCGCCTACGAGCAGTACTTC
size: few; D: TRBD2; J: TRBJ2-4; V: TRBV7-2; CDR3: CASSLMSGARNIQYF; DNA: TGTGCCAGCAGCTTAATGAGCGGGGCCCGGAACATTCAGTACTTC
size: few; D: TRBD2; J: TRBJ2-7; V: TRBV19; CDR3: CASSRASGRRGLSEQYF; DNA: TGTGCCAGTAGTAGGGCTAGCGGGAGAAGAGGATTGAGTGAGCAGTACTTC
size: once; D: NA; J: TRBJ2-7; V: TRBV7-9; CDR3: CASSLASGLIKGEQYF; DNA: TGTGCCAGCAGCTTAGCGTCGGGGCTAATAAAAGGGGAGCAGTACTTC
size: NA; D: TRBD1; J: TRBJ1-5; V: TRBV12-3/TRBV12-4; CDR3: CASGTRGLGQPQHF; DNA: TGTGCCAGCGGTACCAGGGGGCTCGGGCAGCCCCAGCATTTT
size: few; D: NA; J: TRBJ1-6; V: TRBV27; CDR3: CASRKGGPGSSYNSPLHF; DNA: TGTGCCAGCAGGAAGGGCGGGCCCGGAAGCTCCTATAATTCACCCCTCCACTTT
size: few; D: TRBD1; J: TRBJ2-2; V: TRBV12-3/TRBV12-4; CDR3: CASSFLRDRYAGELFF; DNA: TGTGCCAGCAGTTTCCTCCGGGACAGGTACGCCGGGGAGCTGTTTTTT
size: NA; D: NA; J: TRBJ1-1; V: TRBV12-3/TRBV12-4; CDR3: CASRSTGEAFF; DNA: TGTGCCAGCAGGTCTACAGGGGAAGCTTTCTTT
size: NA; D: TRBD1; J: TRBJ2-7; V: TRBV24-1; CDR3: CATSDPDRANEQYF; DNA: TGTGCCACCAGTGACCCAGACAGGGCCAACGAGCAGTACTTC
size: few; D: NA; J: TRBJ1-1; V: TRBV20-1; CDR3: CSAWQIGGEAFF; DNA: TGCAGTGCGTGGCAGATTGGCGGTGAAGCTTTCTTT
size: NA; D: NA; J: TRBJ1-6; V: TRBV12-3/TRBV12-4; CDR3: CASSLRPRTATINSPLHF; DNA: TGTGCCAGCAGTTTACGGCCCAGGACGGCCACTATTAATTCACCCCTCCACTTT
size: NA; D: TRBD2; J: TRBJ2-2; V: TRBV20-1; CDR3: CSARDQRGGGGTGELFF; DNA: TGCAGTGCTAGAGATCAGCGGGGGGGCGGAGGGACCGGGGAGCTGTTTTTT
size: NA; D: TRBD2; J: TRBJ2-5; V: TRBV20-1; CDR3: CSAREGGGGETQYF; DNA: TGCAGTGCTAGAGAAGGCGGGGGTGGAGAGACCCAGTACTTC
size: NA; D: NA; J: TRBJ1-2; V: TRBV5-1; CDR3: CASSNSQVAQTF; DNA: TGCGCCAGCAGCAATAGCCAAGTGGCCCAAACCTTC
size: NA; D: TRBD2; J: TRBJ2-5; V: TRBV5-1; CDR3: CASSLVAGEMETQYF; DNA: TGCGCCAGCAGCTTGGTAGCGGGGGAAATGGAGACCCAGTACTTC
size: NA; D: TRBD2; J: TRBJ2-3; V: TRBV5-4; CDR3: CASSFRSGTADTQYF; DNA: TGTGCCAGCAGCTTCCGCAGCGGGACGGCAGATACGCAGTATTTT
size: NA; D: NA; J: TRBJ2-7; V: TRBV7-9; CDR3: CASFLEEQYF; DNA: TGTGCCAGCTTCCTAGAAGAGCAGTACTTC
size: NA; D: TRBD1; J: TRBJ2-7; V: TRBV19; CDR3: CASSTRDRAAYEQYF; DNA: TGTGCCAGTAGTACCCGGGACAGGGCGGCCTACGAGCAGTACTTC
size: NA; D: TRBD2; J: TRBJ2-1; V: TRBV6-5; CDR3: CASSYGGSSYNEQFF; DNA: TGTGCCAGCAGTTATGGCGGGAGCTCCTACAATGAGCAGTTCTTC
size: once; D: NA; J: TRBJ1-4; V: TRBV6-2/TRBV6-3; CDR3: CASSYSEGMGEKLFF; DNA: TGTGCCAGCAGTTACTCAGAGGGAATGGGGGAAAAACTGTTTTTT
size: NA; D: NA; J: TRBJ2-3; V: TRBV11-3; CDR3: CASSLVPAFRTDTQYF; DNA: TGTGCCAGCAGCTTAGTTCCCGCCTTCCGCACAGATACGCAGTATTTT
size: NA; D: NA; J: TRBJ1-4; V: TRBV28; CDR3: CASSREKLFF; DNA: TGTGCCAGCAGTCGTGAAAAACTGTTTTTT
size: few; D: NA; J: TRBJ2-4; V: TRBV29-1; CDR3: CSTLDSTLTKNIQYF; DNA: TGCAGCACCCTAGACAGTACTCTGACCAAAAACATTCAGTACTTC
size: few; D: NA; J: TRBJ1-1; V: TRBV24-1; CDR3: CASDGAGDTEAFF; DNA: TGTGCCTCCGACGGGGCAGGGGACACTGAAGCTTTCTTT
size: few; D: NA; J: TRBJ2-7; V: TRBV5-1; CDR3: CASSPEREQYF; DNA: TGCGCCAGCAGCCCGGAGAGGGAGCAGTACTTC
size: NA; D: TRBD1; J: TRBJ1-5; V: TRBV24-1; CDR3: CATSDWTGQGPQHF; DNA: TGTGCCACCAGTGACTGGACAGGTCAGGGGCCCCAGCATTTT
size: few; D: TRBD1; J: TRBJ1-5; V: TRBV19; CDR3: CASSIPHRGHSNQPQHF; DNA: TGTGCCAGTAGTATCCCACACAGGGGTCATAGCAATCAGCCCCAGCATTTT
size: NA; D: NA; J: TRBJ1-2; V: TRBV20-1; CDR3: CSAHSGAQWDYGYTF; DNA: TGCAGTGCGCACTCGGGAGCCCAGTGGGACTATGGCTACACCTTC
size: once; D: NA; J: TRBJ1-1; V: TRBV5-1; CDR3: CASSLATGSHAEAFF; DNA: TGCGCCAGCAGCTTGGCAACAGGCTCTCATGCTGAAGCTTTCTTT
size: NA; D: TRBD1; J: TRBJ2-1; V: TRBV6-1; CDR3: CASRQGGPYNEQFF; DNA: TGTGCCTCCAGACAGGGGGGCCCCTACAATGAGCAGTTCTTC
size: NA; D: NA; J: TRBJ1-1; V: TRBV6-8; CDR3: CASSYNPAAGNTEAFF; DNA: TGTGCCAGCAGTTACAACCCTGCAGCAGGGAACACTGAAGCTTTCTTT
size: NA; D: NA; J: TRBJ2-2; V: TRBV12-3/TRBV12-4; CDR3: CASSGAGLNTGELFF; DNA: TGTGCCAGCAGTGGAGCTGGATTGAACACCGGGGAGCTGTTTTTT
size: NA; D: NA; J: TRBJ1-5; V: TRBV7-2; CDR3: CASSGSGNQPQHF; DNA: TGTGCCAGCAGCGGGAGCGGGAATCAGCCCCAGCATTTT
size: few; D: NA; J: TRBJ2-3; V: TRBV20-1; CDR3: CSARDAATDTQYF; DNA: TGCAGTGCTAGAGATGCTGCCACAGATACGCAGTATTTT
size: NA; D: TRBD1; J: TRBJ1-5; V: TRBV12-5; CDR3: CASGLGDSNQPQHF; DNA: TGTGCTAGTGGTTTGGGGGACAGTAATCAGCCCCAGCATTTT
size: few; D: NA; J: TRBJ1-1; V: TRBV6-5; CDR3: CASSYSGPHGDTEAFF; DNA: TGTGCCAGCAGTTACTCCGGGCCTCATGGGGACACTGAAGCTTTCTTT
size: once; D: TRBD1; J: TRBJ1-2; V: TRBV5-1; CDR3: CASSLLTGVAFGYTF; DNA: TGCGCCAGCAGCTTGCTGACAGGGGTCGCCTTTGGCTACACCTTC
size: few; D: TRBD2; J: TRBJ2-1; V: TRBV6-2/TRBV6-3; CDR3: CASSPTSGPTRAWWSEQFF; DNA: TGTGCCAGCAGTCCTACTAGCGGCCCTACCCGTGCCTGGTGGAGTGAGCAGTTCTTC
size: NA; D: NA; J: TRBJ2-2; V: TRBV10-3; CDR3: CAISGTGGELFF; DNA: TGTGCCATCAGTGGAACTGGCGGGGAGCTGTTTTTT
size: few; D: TRBD1; J: TRBJ1-1; V: TRBV27; CDR3: CASSSRGLLNTEAFF; DNA: TGTGCCAGCAGTTCCAGGGGGCTCCTGAACACTGAAGCTTTCTTT
size: NA; D: TRBD1; J: TRBJ2-7; V: TRBV20-1; CDR3: CSAKTDRALSYEQYF; DNA: TGCAGTGCTAAAACCGACAGGGCTCTCTCCTACGAGCAGTACTTC
size: NA; D: TRBD1; J: TRBJ1-6; V: TRBV20-1; CDR3: CSARDSRQGLFGSPLHF; DNA: TGCAGTGCTAGAGATTCGAGACAGGGGTTATTCGGTTCACCCCTCCACTTT
size: NA; D: NA; J: TRBJ1-1; V: TRBV6-2/TRBV6-3; CDR3: CASSTRGGGSTEAFF; DNA: TGTGCCAGCAGTACTCGGGGGGGCGGGAGCACTGAAGCTTTCTTT
size: NA; D: NA; J: TRBJ2-3; V: TRBV5-1; CDR3: CASSAGDRITDTQYF; DNA: TGCGCCAGCAGCGCTGGAGACAGAATAACAGATACGCAGTATTTT
size: NA; D: NA; J: TRBJ2-3; V: TRBV4-2; CDR3: CASSGRGSDTQYF; DNA: TGTGCCAGCAGTGGACGAGGGTCTGATACGCAGTATTTT
size: NA; D: NA; J: TRBJ1-2; V: TRBV28; CDR3: CAISSALNYGYTF; DNA: TGTGCCATCTCATCGGCTCTCAACTATGGCTACACCTTC
size: NA; D: TRBD1; J: TRBJ2-5; V: TRBV28; CDR3: CASSTGTGETQYF; DNA: TGTGCCAGCAGCACAGGGACAGGAGAGACCCAGTACTTC
size: few; D: NA; J: TRBJ2-7; V: TRBV7-2; CDR3: CASSATNPYEQYF; DNA: TGTGCCAGCAGCGCCACAAACCCCTACGAGCAGTACTTC
size: few; D: NA; J: TRBJ2-2; V: TRBV15; CDR3: CATSRDKGGELFF; DNA: TGTGCCACCAGCAGAGATAAGGGAGGGGAGCTGTTTTTT
size: NA; D: TRBD1; J: TRBJ1-2; V: TRBV20-1; CDR3: CSARETGGTYGYTF; DNA: TGCAGTGCTAGAGAAACAGGGGGCACCTATGGCTACACCTTC
size: NA; D: NA; J: TRBJ2-1; V: TRBV7-9; CDR3: CASSTRIGGLRLNEQFF; DNA: TGTGCCAGCAGCACCCGAATTGGGGGTTTGCGGTTGAATGAGCAGTTCTTC
size: NA; D: TRBD1; J: TRBJ2-3; V: TRBV7-7; CDR3: CASSLGGQGGTDTQYF; DNA: TGTGCCAGCAGCTTAGGGGGACAGGGAGGCACAGATACGCAGTATTTT
size: NA; D: NA; J: TRBJ1-3; V: TRBV27; CDR3: CATLVEGVSGNTIYF; DNA: TGTGCCACGTTAGTGGAAGGTGTCTCTGGAAACACCATATATTTT
size: NA; D: NA; J: TRBJ1-6; V: TRBV11-2; CDR3: CASSLPNSPLHF; DNA: TGTGCCAGCAGCTTGCCGAATTCACCCCTCCACTTT
size: NA; D: NA; J: TRBJ2-3; V: TRBV6-1; CDR3: CASSGGNPTDTQYF; DNA: TGTGCCAGCAGTGGGGGCAACCCCACAGATACGCAGTATTTT
size: NA; D: NA; J: TRBJ1-2; V: TRBV6-1; CDR3: CASRRTDHNYGYTF; DNA: TGTGCCAGCAGGAGGACAGACCACAACTATGGCTACACCTTC